The T cell receptor (beta chain) described here comes from a study of control samples from healthy donors and cancer patients. Assay: immunoSEQ multiplex PCR; the TCRdb copy retains only in-frame clones and omits some. In the table there are some 99,000 clones, 90% of which are singletons. This CDR3 comprises 16 residues. Germline values: CDR1 KGHSH, CDR2 LQKENI. Trimming cost V 2 bases and J 0 bases, with 13 bases left between them. This chain connects TRBV18 to TRBJ1-1; tentative D call: TRBD1 (5 bases). The sequenced material came from blood. The source is a human donor in good health. The donor label of this sample is uncertain. This CDR3 reads CASSPVEGKMNTEAFF. In DNA form, the CDR3 reads TGTGCCAGCTCACCAGTGGAGGGGAAAATGAACACTGAAGCTTTCTTT.